A selection of T cell receptor beta chains follows, all from one sample in a study of T cell repertoires in cytomegalovirus infection. TCRdb processed the reads anew with MiXCR; each CDR3 protein has one entry. The repertoire holds hundreds of thousands of distinct CDR3 sequences, with 31% as singletons. These receptors are not linked to any known antigen. Sequences were derived from cultured CD8+ T cells from PBMCs, sampled from culture after CMV antigen stimulation. These receptors all stem from a human donor in good health (CMV status not recorded). Some clones in this sample may be carry-over from other donors' samples. The CDR3 runs from the conserved cysteine through the conserved F or W. Only part of the rows carry a size: once, few, many, or a class if the clone is expanded.

clone_size | j_call | v_call | cdr3_aa
NA | TRBJ2-1 | TRBV5-8 | CASSPLTSFVYGEQLF
NA | TRBJ1-2 | TRBV20-1 | CSARDLGVYGYTF
NA | TRBJ1-5 | TRBV6-6 | CASSYRGHQPQHF
few | TRBJ2-1 | TRBV12-3/TRBV12-4 | CASSLTRDTDEQFF
NA | TRBJ2-3 | TRBV7-9 | CAEMGRGTDTQYF
once | TRBJ1-1 | TRBV19 | CASSITLGGTEAFF
NA | TRBJ1-5 | TRBV24-1 | CATSDKQSGNQPQHF
NA | TRBJ1-5 | TRBV6-2/TRBV6-3 | CASSSPTENQPQHF
many | TRBJ1-5 | TRBV24-1 | CATSELWQGNSNQPQHF
NA | TRBJ2-3 | TRBV27 | CASSLVGPRVPPDTQYF
NA | TRBJ2-1 | TRBV7-9 | CASSLEGSGGSLYNEQFF
NA | TRBJ2-2 | TRBV12-3/TRBV12-4 | CASSEIPGGGELFF
NA | TRBJ2-3 | TRBV28 | CASNTGGLEGWAAQYF
NA | TRBJ2-1 | TRBV29-1 | CSVEGGTYNEQFF
NA | TRBJ2-7 | TRBV27 | CASRLSPTVSYEQYF
NA | TRBJ2-5 | TRBV10-3 | CAIGSGAPQETQYF
once | TRBJ2-7 | TRBV5-1 | CASSLELGSSNEQYF
few | TRBJ1-4 | TRBV7-9 | CASSLSNEKLFF
NA | TRBJ1-1 | TRBV27 | CASSKGSSNTEAFF
NA | TRBJ2-5 | TRBV6-5 | CASSYRAVTGTQYF